These T cell receptor beta chains were read from a single sample in a study of regulatory T cells in long-lasting Graves disease. TCRdb itself ran the multiplex PCR reads through MiXCR, one entry per CDR3 protein. The sample records 450,000 to 600,000 distinct CDR3 sequences, 16% being singletons. The same data also went into a second study, on T cells in Graves' hyperthyroidism and ophthalmopathy.

The specimen comprised peripheral blood mononuclear cells (PBMCs), sampled at new diagnosis, from a patient treated with antithyroid drugs. These receptors all stem from a man aged 40-50 years with Graves disease. The CDR3 runs from the conserved cysteine through the conserved F or W. The D gene is left open where the match is weak. A clone size is listed for some rows: how often the clone was seen (once, few, many), or a class if it is expanded.

D gene: TRBD2
V gene: TRBV18
J gene: TRBJ2-7
clone size: many
CDR3 DNA: TGTGCCAGCTCACCAGCAGGACTAGCGGGAGGGTCCGAGCAGTACTTC
CDR3 protein: CASSPAGLAGGSEQYF

D gene: NA
V gene: TRBV27
J gene: TRBJ2-1
clone size: many
CDR3 DNA: TGTGCCAGCAGCTCATTTGGGACTGAATACAATGAGCAGTTCTTC
CDR3 protein: CASSSFGTEYNEQFF

D gene: TRBD2
V gene: TRBV20-1
J gene: TRBJ2-2
clone size: NA
CDR3 DNA: TGCAGTGCCCAAGCGGGAGGGAACACCGGGGAGCTGTTTTTT
CDR3 protein: CSAQAGGNTGELFF

D gene: TRBD1
V gene: TRBV28
J gene: TRBJ2-7
clone size: many
CDR3 DNA: TGTGCCAGCAGGCTACCGACAGGGTACGACGAGCAGTACTTC
CDR3 protein: CASRLPTGYDEQYF

D gene: NA
V gene: TRBV28
J gene: TRBJ2-5
clone size: many
CDR3 DNA: TGTGCCAGCAGCCCCCGACAGGGAGGCGAGACCCAGTACTTC
CDR3 protein: CASSPRQGGETQYF

D gene: NA
V gene: TRBV12-3/TRBV12-4
J gene: TRBJ2-7
clone size: NA
CDR3 DNA: TGTGCCAGCAGTTTCGAAAGGTTCCCCTACGAGCAGTACTTC
CDR3 protein: CASSFERFPYEQYF

D gene: TRBD2
V gene: TRBV12-3/TRBV12-4
J gene: TRBJ2-1
clone size: many
CDR3 DNA: TGTGCCAGCAGTACCGCCGGGACTAGCGCTTACAATGAGCAGTTCTTC
CDR3 protein: CASSTAGTSAYNEQFF

D gene: NA
V gene: TRBV4-1
J gene: TRBJ2-7
clone size: NA
CDR3 DNA: TGCGCCAGCAGCCAACCCGGGGTTTACGAGCAGTACTTC
CDR3 protein: CASSQPGVYEQYF

D gene: NA
V gene: TRBV6-2/TRBV6-3
J gene: TRBJ2-7
clone size: few
CDR3 DNA: TGTGCCAGCAGTTACTCGACCTCCGGGCAGTACTTC
CDR3 protein: CASSYSTSGQYF

D gene: NA
V gene: TRBV7-8
J gene: TRBJ2-2
clone size: NA
CDR3 DNA: TGTGCCAGCAGCTTCAGAGGGCTAGGGACCGGGGAGCTGTTTTTT
CDR3 protein: CASSFRGLGTGELFF

D gene: NA
V gene: TRBV5-1
J gene: TRBJ2-5
clone size: few
CDR3 DNA: NA
CDR3 protein: CASSLRVGQGAGNF

D gene: TRBD1
V gene: TRBV12-3/TRBV12-4
J gene: TRBJ2-2
clone size: NA
CDR3 DNA: TGTGCCAGCAATACTGGACAGGGGTACACCGGGGAGCTGTTTTTT
CDR3 protein: CASNTGQGYTGELFF

D gene: NA
V gene: TRBV11-2
J gene: TRBJ2-1
clone size: many
CDR3 DNA: TGTGCCAGCAGCTTAGTTCGGGAGCCTGGGGAGCAGTTCTTC
CDR3 protein: CASSLVREPGEQFF

D gene: TRBD1
V gene: TRBV6-2/TRBV6-3
J gene: TRBJ2-1
clone size: many
CDR3 DNA: TGTGCCAGCAGTTACGATCAGGGGGCAGGGAATGAGCAGTTCTTC
CDR3 protein: CASSYDQGAGNEQFF

D gene: NA
V gene: TRBV29-1
J gene: TRBJ1-1
clone size: once
CDR3 DNA: TGCAGCGTTGAAAAAATAGTCCGGACAGTTGGGTGGGGCACTGAAGCTTTCTTT
CDR3 protein: CSVEKIVRTVGWGTEAFF

D gene: NA
V gene: TRBV11-3
J gene: TRBJ2-1
clone size: NA
CDR3 DNA: TGTGCCAGCAGCTTAGATGGGGCAGGGCGCTACAATGAGCAGTTCTTC
CDR3 protein: CASSLDGAGRYNEQFF

D gene: NA
V gene: TRBV2
J gene: TRBJ2-7
clone size: many
CDR3 DNA: TGTGCCAGCAGGAAGGGAAGCGCCTACGAGCAGTACTTC
CDR3 protein: CASRKGSAYEQYF

D gene: NA
V gene: TRBV18
J gene: TRBJ2-5
clone size: many
CDR3 DNA: TGTGCCAGCTCACCTGGGCAGCTTTCTCAAGAGACCCAGTACTTC
CDR3 protein: CASSPGQLSQETQYF

D gene: TRBD2
V gene: TRBV12-3/TRBV12-4
J gene: TRBJ2-1
clone size: NA
CDR3 DNA: TGTGCCAGCAGTTTAACCGGGACTAGCGACGGTGAGCAGTTCTTC
CDR3 protein: CASSLTGTSDGEQFF

D gene: NA
V gene: TRBV28
J gene: TRBJ2-1
clone size: many
CDR3 DNA: TGTGCCAGCAGTTTACTAGCCAGCTACAATGAGCAGTTCTTC
CDR3 protein: CASSLLASYNEQFF

D gene: TRBD1
V gene: TRBV7-9
J gene: TRBJ1-2
clone size: few
CDR3 DNA: TGTGCCAGCAGCGCGACAGGGAATGGCTACACCTTC
CDR3 protein: CASSATGNGYTF